This T cell receptor beta chain was recovered during a study of shared clonotypes between healthy human individuals. For the study at large: Per donor, three plates held CD4 naive cells, three held CD4 memory, two held CD8 naive and one held CD8 memory.

Naive CD45RA+ and memory CD45RA-negative subsets were split from CD4+ cells. Study outcomes and limitations: Naive subsets usually exceeded memory subsets in estimated richness.

Germline V lookup: CDR1 SGHTS, CDR2 YDEGEE. V was pared by 1 base and J by 5 bases, with 11 bases of the junction left unmatched. The CDR3 is 16 amino acids. Comment on this clone: Its target is not known.

Generated by immunoSEQ multiplex PCR, the TCRdb table keeps only in-frame clones and is missing some. The repertoire includes some 2,500,000 clones, around 92% of them detected once, and 0.37% sits in the top ten. This chain links TRBV5-8 with TRBJ2-7, with 8 bases lining up with TRBD1. The sequence came from a man younger than 30 in good health. Some clones in this sample may be carry-over from other donors' samples. Specimen: naive CD4+ T cells from PBMCs. As for subset: CD45RA+ positively selected. The CDR3 protein is CASSLKGWTGKHEQYF. Here the CDR3 DNA reads TGTGCCAGCAGCTTGAAAGGTTGGACAGGGAAACACGAGCAGTACTTC.